The subject of this entry is one TCR beta chain. CDR1 SEHNR and CDR2 FQNEAQ come from the germline V gene (reference sequence). Trimming shortened V by 2 bases and J by 6 bases, and 5 bases separated the two germline ends. This CDR3 spans 11 amino acids. Libraries were prepared by immunoSEQ multiplex PCR; TCRdb keeps only in-frame clonotypes and omits some of them. The sample shows about 100,000 clones, approximately 84% of them seen only once. This sample is drawn from a study of control samples from healthy donors and cancer patients. Sample: blood. The sequence came from a woman aged 45 to 65 in good health. The V gene is TRBV7-9, the J gene TRBJ2-7; D is unresolved. CDR3 nucleotides: TGTGCCAGCAGCTTATGGGCCGAGCAGTACTTC. Translation: CASSLWAEQYF. Complete variable domain (other parts from reference TRBV7-9 and TRBJ2-7): DTGVSQNPRHKITKRGQNVTFRCDPISEHNRLYWYRQTLGQGPEFLTYFQNEAQLEKSRLLSDRFSAERPKGSFSTLEIQRTEQGDSAMYLCASSLWAEQYFGPGTRLTVT.